This T cell receptor (beta chain) was captured in a study of T cells in women clearing cervical HPV infection listed by TCRdb under 2018. General notes on the study: Cases were roughly 23 women with histologically confirmed HPV16-related CIN3 or worse, including a couple of invasive cancers. Controls were more than 20 women whose single incident HPV16 infection cleared within 12 months without precancer or cancer developing. Blood from cases was drawn at the visit where the lesion was first identified, while blood from controls was drawn once the infection was no longer detected. Among cases, blood sampling occurred a median of about 150 days after lesion detection, with an interquartile range of about 85 to 210 days. Since HLA typing was available for only a few women, HLA type could not be ruled out as a confounder. Nested within Costa Rica's Guanacaste HPV Natural History Study, an exploratory proof-of-principle case-control study compared TCR repertoires across cervical HPV16 outcomes. Cases and controls were matched on year of sample collection and on age within five years. Cases had a median age of approximately 34 years and controls had a median age of around 40, with no significant differences in baseline characteristics. In the parent cohort, some 10,000 women aged 18 or older were enrolled in Guanacaste, Costa Rica, during about 1993 to 1994 and were followed for more than 6 years. Five blinded duplicates per group were added as quality controls, so that 60 or so samples were obtained: 50 or so participants and 10 replicates. Findings and caveats that apply to the study as a whole: Because of the cross-sectional design, the study could not determine whether the associations came before infection or resulted from infection, and neither effector/memory subsets nor HPV-specific T cells were isolated. TRBV6-7 relative abundance was lower in cases than in controls (approximately 0.11% versus 0.16%; Bonferroni P = 0.0008). Across sequencing depths, CIN3+ cases showed significantly higher TCR repertoire richness than controls, but evenness did not differ between the groups. Because T-cell numbers per sample were unknown, differences in richness could reflect varying T-cell content rather than repertoire biology. Random forest classifiers combining richness and V gene abundances distinguished cases from controls with an estimated AUC of about 0.8.

Every participant had a single incident cervical HPV16 infection, and women with prevalent HPV16 infections were excluded. Cervical HPV DNA was detected with MY09/MY11 PCR, and genotyping was done by dot-blot hybridization. Roughly 16 mL of heparinized blood were centrifuged, and the buffy coat was split into aliquots, frozen at -30 degrees C, and then kept at -80 degrees C. QIAGEN kits were used to extract genomic DNA from buffy coat specimens. The germline V gene (reference sequence) sets CDR1 to GTSNPN and CDR2 to SVGIG. Measured from the cysteine to the phenylalanine, the CDR3 is 11 residues long. Part of the CDR3 DNA is given, 24 bases translated from base 1. About this clone: The antigen it recognizes is unknown. The read terminates 3 residues ahead of where the CDR3 ends, so the germline J gene completes it.

The immunoSEQ assay used multiplex PCR to amplify TCR beta CDR3 regions from an average of roughly 1.2 ug of genomic DNA per sample. To correct primer bias, the assay used a complete synthetic TCR repertoire to set an amplification baseline. Amplicons were sequenced on the Illumina platform. For the original study's pipeline: Sequences were error-corrected by clustering with frequency ratios and a modified nearest-neighbor algorithm, then analyzed in the immunoSEQ Analyzer with IMGT gene definitions. TCR richness and evenness were averaged over 20 rarefaction repeats at each rarefaction depth, excluding samples with fewer sequences than the depth. Wilcoxon rank sum tests with FDR correction were used to compare V, D and J gene relative abundances between the groups. An intraclass correlation of around 96% for TCR richness and an average of about 82% across 65 to 70 gene segments were obtained from the blinded duplicates. The table was pulled from immuneACCESS by TCRdb, which kept in-frame rearrangements only. Such tables lose some clones; where checked, under half of the loss comes from unresolved V genes, and the rest has no known cause. Clonal size and the V and J genes are those of that table, whereas D and trimming came from the DNA. The sample's table covers about 32,000 clones. The ten largest account for approximately 4.5% of the sample.

This TCR came from a woman between 18 and 69 years old with a cervical HPV16 infection that either progressed to CIN3+ or cleared (not recorded which). Material: blood buffy coat. The chain was built from TRBV30 and TRBJ2-4, and the D gene may be TRBD1, 7 bases matching. The sequenced part of the CDR3 DNA is TGTGCCTGGAACAGGGGAGGAGAT. This codes for CAWNRGGD. In full, the CDR3 is CAWNRGGDQYF.